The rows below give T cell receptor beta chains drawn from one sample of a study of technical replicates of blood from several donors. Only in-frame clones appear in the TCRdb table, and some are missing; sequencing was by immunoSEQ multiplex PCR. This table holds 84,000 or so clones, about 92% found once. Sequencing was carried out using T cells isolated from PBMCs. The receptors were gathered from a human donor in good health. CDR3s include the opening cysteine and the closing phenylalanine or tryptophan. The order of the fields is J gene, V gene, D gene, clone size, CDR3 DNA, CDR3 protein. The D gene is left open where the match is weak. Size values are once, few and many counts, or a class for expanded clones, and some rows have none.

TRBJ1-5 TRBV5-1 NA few TGCGCCAGCAGCTTCTATGGGGGGGCAAATCAGCCCCAGCATTTT CASSFYGGANQPQHF
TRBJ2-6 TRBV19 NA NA TGTGCCAGCAGGGGATCTGGGGCCAACGTCCTGACTTTC CASRGSGANVLTF
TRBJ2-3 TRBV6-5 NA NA TGTGCCAGCAGTTCCGCAGGGACAGATACGCAGTATTTT CASSSAGTDTQYF
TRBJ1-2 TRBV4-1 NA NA TGCGCCAGCAGCCAAGCGGGACACGGAATAAAATCCTCCTATGGCTACACCTTC CASSQAGHGIKSSYGYTF
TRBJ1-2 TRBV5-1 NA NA TGCGCCAGCAGCCTCGAGCCAGGGGTGGGAAACTATGGCTACACCTTC CASSLEPGVGNYGYTF
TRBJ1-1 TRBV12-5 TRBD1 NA TGTGCTAGTGGTTTGGACAGGGGCACTGAAGCTTTCTTT CASGLDRGTEAFF
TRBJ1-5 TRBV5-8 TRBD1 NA TGTGCCAGCAGCTTGGGGACAGGCATATTGCAGCCCCAGCATTTT CASSLGTGILQPQHF
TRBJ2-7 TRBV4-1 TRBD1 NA TGCGCCAGCAGCCCGATTTTGGGACAGGGCTACGAGCAGTACTTC CASSPILGQGYEQYF
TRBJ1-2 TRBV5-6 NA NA TGTGCCAGCAGCTTGGACTTTGGCAGGGTCAGGGGCTACACCTTC CASSLDFGRVRGYTF
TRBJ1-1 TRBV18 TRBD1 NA TGTGCCAGCTCTTTTGGACAGGGGGATTTGAACACTGAAGCTTTCTTT CASSFGQGDLNTEAFF
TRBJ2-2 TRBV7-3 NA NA TGTGCCAGCAGCTTTAAGGGGACCGGGGAGCTGTTTTTT CASSFKGTGELFF
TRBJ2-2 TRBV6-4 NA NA TGTGCCAGCAGTCCTAGCCTAGTGGAGACCGGGGAGCTGTTTTTT CASSPSLVETGELFF
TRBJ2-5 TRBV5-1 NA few TGCGCCAGCAGCCCTAGCGCCCAAGAGACCCAGTACTTC CASSPSAQETQYF
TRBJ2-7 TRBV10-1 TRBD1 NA TGCGCCAGCAGTGAGGGACAGGGTCCGTACGAGCAGTACTTC CASSEGQGPYEQYF
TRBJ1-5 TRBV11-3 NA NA TGTGCCAGCAGCTTAGGCCCAGGGTCGCCCCAGCATTTT CASSLGPGSPQHF
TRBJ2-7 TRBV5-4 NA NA TGTGCCAGCAGCTTGGCCGATGAGGGGAGGAGCTCCTACGAGCAGTACTTC CASSLADEGRSSYEQYF
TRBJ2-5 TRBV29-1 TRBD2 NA TGCAGCGTTGTAGGCGGGACTAGCGGGAGTTGGCAAGAGACCCAGTACTTC CSVVGGTSGSWQETQYF
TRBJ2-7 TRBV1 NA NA TGCACCAGCAGCCAGAGACTAGCGGGGGGCCTTACCTACGAGCAGTACTTC CTSSQRLAGGLTYEQYF
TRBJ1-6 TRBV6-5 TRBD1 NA TGTGCCAGCAGTTGGGTACAGGGGGCGATCGCTTCACCCCTCCACTTT CASSWVQGAIASPLHF
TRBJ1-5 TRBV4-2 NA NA TGTGCCAGCAGCCAAGATTTGGTGGAGTTTAATCAGCCCCAGCATTTT CASSQDLVEFNQPQHF
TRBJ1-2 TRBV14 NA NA TGTGCCAGCAAAGACTACCTCCGGAGCTCTAACTATGGCTACACCTTC CASKDYLRSSNYGYTF
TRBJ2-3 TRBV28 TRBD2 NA TGTGCCAGCAGGGGAGCGGGAGCCGGTGATACGCAGTATTTT CASRGAGAGDTQYF
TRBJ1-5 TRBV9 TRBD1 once TGTGCCAGCAGCGTAGGGACAGGAGATAGCAATCAGCCCCAGCATTTT CASSVGTGDSNQPQHF
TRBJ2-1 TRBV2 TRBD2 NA TGTGCCAGCAAAAGACTAGCGCAGGGCGGGGAGCAGTTCTTC CASKRLAQGGEQFF
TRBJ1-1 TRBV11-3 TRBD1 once TGTGCCAGCAGCTTATACCAGGGGGTTAATGAAGCTTTCTTT CASSLYQGVNEAFF
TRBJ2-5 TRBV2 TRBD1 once TGTGCCAGCAGTGAAAGGACAGGGACCCAGTACTTC CASSERTGTQYF
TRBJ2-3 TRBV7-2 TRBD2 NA TGTGCCAGCAGCGCCGGGACTACGGGATTTTGGGATACGCAGTATTTT CASSAGTTGFWDTQYF
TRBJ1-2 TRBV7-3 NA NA TGTGCCAGCAGCCCAGCGAGGGGGTCCGGGCCCTATGGCTACACCTTC CASSPARGSGPYGYTF
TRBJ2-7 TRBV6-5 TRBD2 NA TGTGCCAGCGAAGGGACTAGCACAACGGGGCAGTACTTC CASEGTSTTGQYF
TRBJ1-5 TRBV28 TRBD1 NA TGTGCCAGCAGCCCAATTGGGACAGGGGTTCGGGGGGGTCAGCCCCAGCATTTT CASSPIGTGVRGGQPQHF
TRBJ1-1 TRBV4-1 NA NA TGCGCCAGCAGCCAGACCATTGACAGGACGAACACTGAAGCTTTCTTT CASSQTIDRTNTEAFF
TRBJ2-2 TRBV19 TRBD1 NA TGTGCCAGTAGTATTACAGGGGCTGGTGGGACCGGGGAGCTGTTTTTT CASSITGAGGTGELFF
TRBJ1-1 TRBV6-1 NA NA TGTGCCAGCAGTGAACAGGCTTTGGGCACTGAAGCTTTCTTT CASSEQALGTEAFF
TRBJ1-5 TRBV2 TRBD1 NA TGTGCCAGCAGTCTCGAACGGGACAGTAGTAATCAGCCCCAGCATTTT CASSLERDSSNQPQHF
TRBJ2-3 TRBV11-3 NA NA TGTGCCAGCAGCAGAGACGGAGCAGATACGCAGTATTTT CASSRDGADTQYF
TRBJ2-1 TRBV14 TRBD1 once TGTGCCAGGGGACAGGGAGTTTGCAATGAGCAGTTCTTC CARGQGVCNEQFF
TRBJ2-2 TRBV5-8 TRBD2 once TGTGCCAGCAGCTTGAATAGCGGGATAGGCGGGGAGCTGTTTTTT CASSLNSGIGGELFF
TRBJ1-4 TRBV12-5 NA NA TGTGCTAGTGGTTCGAGGGGGAGATTGATACTGTTTTTT CASGSRGRLILFF